What follows are 15 T cell receptor beta chains derived from one specimen sequenced in a study of cytomegalovirus exposure and HLA in healthy donors. In the PCR, 60 Vbeta and 13 Jbeta primers were used. Assay: immunoSEQ multiplex PCR; the TCRdb copy retains only in-frame clones and omits some. Among around 68,000 clones listed, around 75% were seen once. The sample comprised PBMCs. These TCRs come from a woman younger than 45 in good health and CMV-seropositive.

The chain links TRBV27 to TRBJ2-1; 7 bases fit TRBD2. The CDR3 sequence is 14 residues long. Germline V gene lookup returns CDR1 MNHEY and CDR2 SMNVEV (reference sequence). V was clipped by 3 bases and J by 4 bases; unmatched bases: 3. The CDR3 DNA reads as TGTGCCAGCAGTTTGGCGGGAGCATACAATGAGCAGTTCTTC. It encodes CASSLAGAYNEQFF.

There are a few counts of this clone. The rearrangement joins TRBV2 to TRBJ1-1; D ambiguous. There are 16 residues in the CDR3. The V gene's germline CDR1 is SNHLY and CDR2 FYNNEI. V was trimmed by 8 bases and J by 0 bases, leaving 19 bases between them. The DNA of the CDR3 is TGTGCCAGCCGCCGCCTGGCGGGCTACATGAACACTGAAGCTTTCTTT. Protein product: CASRRLAGYMNTEAFF.

This chain connects TRBV10-3 to TRBJ2-1, with D possibly matching TRBD1 (5 bases). The CDR3 is 15 amino acids. Germline lookup yields CDR1 ENHRY and CDR2 SYGVKD. V shed 0 bases and J shed 8 bases, with 14 bases lying between them. The CDR3 reads CAISESGLVTYEQFF. CDR3 sequence (DNA): TGTGCCATCAGTGAGTCGGGGCTAGTAACCTATGAGCAGTTCTTC.

V usage is TRBV19 and J usage is TRBJ1-2; the match to TRBD1 covers 12 bases. V was clipped by 5 bases and J by 3 bases; unmatched bases: 10. From germline, CDR1 is LNHDA and CDR2 SQIVND (reference sequence). This CDR3 has 17 residues. This chain's CDR3 is CASSPGTGGAVYYGYTF. CDR3 DNA sequence: TGTGCCAGTAGTCCTGGGACAGGGGGCGCGGTCTACTATGGCTACACCTTC.

The chain joins TRBV7-8 to TRBJ2-3; 10 bases are a match to TRBD1. Looked up from germline, CDR1 is SGHVS and CDR2 is FQNEAQ. The V gene end was trimmed by 5 bases and the J gene end by 2 bases; junction bases not matched to a gene: 10. The CDR3 runs to 17 residues. CDR3 protein: CASSPRMGQGITDTQYF. The DNA of the CDR3 is TGTGCCAGCAGCCCCCGAATGGGACAGGGGATCACAGATACGCAGTATTTT.

The rearrangement links TRBV2 to TRBJ2-1, with D perhaps TRBD1 (5 bases). Germline values: CDR1 SNHLY, CDR2 FYNNEI. V lost 7 bases, J lost 5 bases, and 12 bases lay in between. CDR3 length equals 13 residues. The CDR3 is CASIQEQDNEQFF. The CDR3 DNA reads as TGTGCCAGCATCCAAGAACAGGACAATGAGCAGTTCTTC.

The V call is TRBV6-5, the J call TRBJ2-7; perhaps TRBD1 as D (7 bases). The germline CDR1 and CDR2 sequences are MNHEY and SVGAGI. V gave up 4 bases and J gave up 7 bases, with 17 bases separating them. The CDR3 has 14 residues. The CDR3 loop reads CASSSNRGLGEQYF. The DNA for the CDR3 is TGTGCCAGCAGTTCTAACAGGGGACTGGGAGAGCAGTACTTC.

The chain is built from TRBV28 and TRBJ1-5; D may be TRBD1 (6 bases). This CDR3 is 15 amino acids long. V shed 3 bases and J shed 7 bases, with 16 bases lying between them. Germline-derived CDR1 and CDR2 are MDHEN and SYDVKM. CDR3 amino acids: CASSFPGAGGQPQHF. CDR3 in DNA: TGTGCCAGCAGTTTCCCGGGGGCGGGGGGGCAGCCCCAGCATTTT.

The chain employs TRBV5-1 and TRBJ2-4; weak D call: TRBD1 (6 bases). The CDR3 is 15 residues long. Trimming left V 3 bases short and J 4 bases short, with 14 bases between. Germline lookup yields CDR1 SGHRS and CDR2 YFSETQ. CDR3 nucleotide sequence: TGCGCCAGCAGCTCCGGACAGCCGCTTAAAAACATTCAGTACTTC. Its protein product is CASSSGQPLKNIQYF.

The chain uses TRBV27 and TRBJ2-5, with a tentative D call TRBD2 (6 bases). With 4 bases removed from V and 2 bases from J, the gap between germline ends came to 14 bases. Looked up from germline, CDR1 is MNHEY and CDR2 is SMNVEV (reference sequence). The CDR3 length is 15 residues. CDR3 in amino acids: CASSSARGYQETQYF. Written as DNA, the CDR3 is TGTGCCAGCAGTTCAGCCCGGGGGTATCAAGAGACCCAGTACTTC.

The J gene is TRBJ2-7, the V gene TRBV5-6; 13 nucleotides line up with TRBD2. Per the germline V gene, CDR1 is SGHDT and CDR2 is YYEEEE. Trimming cost V 4 bases and J 2 bases; bases outside gene matches: 3. CDR3 length equals 15 residues. Written as DNA, the CDR3 is TGTGCCAGCAGCAGGGGACTAGCGGGGACCTACGAGCAGTACTTC. Translation gives CASSRGLAGTYEQYF. Variable domain in full (rest from reference TRBV5-6 and TRBJ2-7): DAGVTQSPTHLIKTRGQQVTLRCSPKSGHDTVSWYQQALGQGPQFIFQYYEEEERQRGNFPDRFSGHQFPNYSSELNVNALLLGDSALYLCASSRGLAGTYEQYFGPGTRLTVT.

V is TRBV11-3 and J is TRBJ2-7; 9 bases agree with TRBD1. Germline V gene lookup returns CDR1 SGHNT and CDR2 YENEEA. Trimming at V came to 5 bases and at J to 4 bases, leaving 3 bases not matched to a gene. The CDR3 totals 13 residues. CDR3 protein: CASSTGTGYEQYF. DNA for the CDR3: TGTGCCAGCAGCACCGGGACAGGGTACGAGCAGTACTTC.

The chain carries TRBV30 and TRBJ1-2; D unclear. The CDR3 runs 12 residues. V was clipped by 4 bases and J by 3 bases, with 9 bases between them. Germline values: CDR1 GTSNPN, CDR2 SVGIG (reference sequence). The CDR3 nucleotides are TGTGCCTGGATCTTTGGCTACTATGGCTACACCTTC. As protein: CAWIFGYYGYTF. Using reference TRBV30 and TRBJ1-2 for the parts outside the CDR3, the full variable domain is SQTIHQWPATLVQPVGSPLSLECTVEGTSNPNLYWYRQAAGRGLQLLFYSVGIGQISSEVPQNLSASRPQDRQFILSSKKLLLSDSGFYLCAWIFGYYGYTFGSGTRLTVV.

This clone was counted a single time. This chain joins TRBV27 and TRBJ2-1, with D tentatively TRBD2 (5 bases). The V end was cut by 0 bases, the J end by 12 bases, with 15 bases between. Germline values: CDR1 MNHEY, CDR2 SMNVEV (reference sequence). The CDR3 totals 14 residues. In DNA form, the CDR3 reads TGTGCCAGCAGTTTATCGTACCCTGGTCGGGGGCAGTTCTTC. Translation: CASSLSYPGRGQFF.

The chain combines TRBV9 with TRBJ2-1; TRBD2 matches 10 bases. CDR1 SGDLS and CDR2 YYNGEE come from the germline V gene. There are 16 residues in the CDR3. J was trimmed by 1 base and V by 4 bases; bases with no gene match: 5. DNA for the CDR3: TGTGCCAGCAGCAGCGGGAGGGTGACTTCCTACAATGAGCAGTTCTTC. This codes for CASSSGRVTSYNEQFF.